Given below is one TCR beta chain in context. The data are from a study of identical twins. TCRdb redid the calling of the 5' RACE reads with MiXCR, one entry per CDR3 protein. The sample contains about 890,000 distinct CDR3 sequences, 9% to 15% of which appear only once. This CDR3 spans 14 amino acids. The ends were cut back, 1 base at V and 4 bases at J, with 12 bases in the middle. The germline CDR1 and CDR2 sequences are SGHDT and YYEEEE. These data also formed part of another study, on yellow fever vaccine responses in identical twins.

The sample was PBMCs. The chain links TRBV5-6 to TRBJ2-7, with D uncertain. The TCR originated in a woman between 18 and 29 years old in good health. CDR3 sequence reads: CASSLNRFLYEQYF. In DNA, the CDR3 is TGTGCCAGCAGCTTGAATCGGTTCCTTTACGAGCAGTACTTC.